This TCR beta chain was identified in a study of control samples from healthy donors and cancer patients. This CDR3 comprises 15 residues. Germline CDR1 SGHRS, CDR2 YFSETQ. The V end was cut by 0 bases, the J end by 3 bases, with 12 bases between. Measured with immunoSEQ multiplex PCR; TCRdb has only the in-frame clones, and not every one. The sample holds about 83,000 clones, roughly nine tenths seen once. V and J are TRBV5-1 and TRBJ1-1; D remains unclear. The sample consisted of blood. The receptor was derived from a man aged 45-65 years in good health. CDR3 nucleotide sequence: TGCGCCAGCAGCTTGGAAGGCCAGACCTACACTGAAGCTTTCTTT. This codes for CASSLEGQTYTEAFF. Full variable domain (missing parts from reference TRBV5-1 and TRBJ1-1): KAGVTQTPRYLIKTRGQQVTLSCSPISGHRSVSWYQQTPGQGLQFLFEYFSETQRNKGNFPGRFSGRQFSNSRSEMNVSTLELGDSALYLCASSLEGQTYTEAFFGQGTRLTVV.